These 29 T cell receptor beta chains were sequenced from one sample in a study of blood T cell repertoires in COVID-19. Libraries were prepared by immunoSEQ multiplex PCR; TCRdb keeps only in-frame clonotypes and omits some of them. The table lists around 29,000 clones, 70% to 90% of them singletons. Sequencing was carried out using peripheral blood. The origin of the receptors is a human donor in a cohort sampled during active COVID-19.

The CDR3 sequence is CASSSGQGTGELFF. The CDR3 DNA follows: TGTGCCAGCAGCTCAGGACAGGGCACCGGGGAGCTGTTTTTT. This chain connects TRBV7-9 to TRBJ2-2; 8 bases are a match to TRBD1. J gave up 4 bases and V 4 bases, and 2 bases lay outside the gene matches. The CDR3 loop spans 14 amino acids. The germline CDR1 and CDR2 sequences are SEHNR and FQNEAQ (reference sequence).

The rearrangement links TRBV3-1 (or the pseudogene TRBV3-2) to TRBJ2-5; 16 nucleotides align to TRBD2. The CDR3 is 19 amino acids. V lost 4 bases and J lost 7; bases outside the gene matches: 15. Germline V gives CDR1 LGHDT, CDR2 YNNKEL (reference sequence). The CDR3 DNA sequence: TGTGCCAGCAGCCGCTCCGGGACTAGCGGGAGGGCGGGGGAAGGGACCCAGTACTTC. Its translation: CASSRSGTSGRAGEGTQYF.

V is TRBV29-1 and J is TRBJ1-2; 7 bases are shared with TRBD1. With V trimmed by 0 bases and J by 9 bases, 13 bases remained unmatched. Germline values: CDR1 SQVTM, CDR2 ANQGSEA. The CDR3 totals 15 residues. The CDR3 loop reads CSVEDLGLTQGSYTF. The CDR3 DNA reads TGCAGCGTTGAAGATCTGGGATTAACACAGGGGAGCTACACCTTC.

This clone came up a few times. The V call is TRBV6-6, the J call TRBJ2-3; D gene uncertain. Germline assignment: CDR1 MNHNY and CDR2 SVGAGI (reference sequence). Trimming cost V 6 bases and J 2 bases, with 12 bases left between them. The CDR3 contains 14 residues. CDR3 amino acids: CASRPGTFTDTQYF. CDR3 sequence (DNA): TGTGCCAGCAGGCCTGGTACATTCACAGATACGCAGTATTTT.

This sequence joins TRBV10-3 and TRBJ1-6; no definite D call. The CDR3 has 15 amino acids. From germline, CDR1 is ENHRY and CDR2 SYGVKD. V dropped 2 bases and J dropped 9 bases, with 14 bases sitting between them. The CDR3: CAISENQVALSPLHF. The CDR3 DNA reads TGTGCCATCAGTGAGAACCAGGTGGCCCTTTCACCCCTCCACTTT.

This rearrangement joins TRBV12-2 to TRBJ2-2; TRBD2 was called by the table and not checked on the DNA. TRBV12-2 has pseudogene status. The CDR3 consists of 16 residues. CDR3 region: CASRPTSGGSGGELFF. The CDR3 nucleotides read TGTGCAAGTCGCCCGACCAGCGGGGGATCCGGCGGGGAGCTGTTTTTT.

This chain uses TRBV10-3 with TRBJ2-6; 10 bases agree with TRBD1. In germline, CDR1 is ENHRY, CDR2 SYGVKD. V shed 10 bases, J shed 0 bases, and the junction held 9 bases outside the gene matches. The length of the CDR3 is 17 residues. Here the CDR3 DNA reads TGTGCCACGACACAGGGACAGGGGCTCTCTGGGGCCAACGTCCTGACTTTC. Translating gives CATTQGQGLSGANVLTF.

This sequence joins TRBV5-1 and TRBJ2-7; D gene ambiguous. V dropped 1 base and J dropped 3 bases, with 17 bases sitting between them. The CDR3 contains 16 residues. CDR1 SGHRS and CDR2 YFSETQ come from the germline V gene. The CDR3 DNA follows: TGCGCCAGCAGCTTGTCGGGTGACGGAAGCCTCTACGAGCAGTACTTC. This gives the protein CASSLSGDGSLYEQYF.

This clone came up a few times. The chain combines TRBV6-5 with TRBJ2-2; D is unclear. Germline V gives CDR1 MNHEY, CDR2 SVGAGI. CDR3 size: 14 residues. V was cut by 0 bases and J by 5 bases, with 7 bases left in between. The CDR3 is CASSYSRNTGELFF. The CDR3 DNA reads TGTGCCAGCAGTTACTCGCGGAATACCGGGGAGCTGTTTTTT.

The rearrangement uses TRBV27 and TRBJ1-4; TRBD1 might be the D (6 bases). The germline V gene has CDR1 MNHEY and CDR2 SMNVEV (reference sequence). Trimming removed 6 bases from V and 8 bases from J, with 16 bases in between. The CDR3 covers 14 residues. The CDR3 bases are TGTGCCAGCAGGACACCAGGGGTAGGGGAAAAACTGTTTTTT. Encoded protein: CASRTPGVGEKLFF.

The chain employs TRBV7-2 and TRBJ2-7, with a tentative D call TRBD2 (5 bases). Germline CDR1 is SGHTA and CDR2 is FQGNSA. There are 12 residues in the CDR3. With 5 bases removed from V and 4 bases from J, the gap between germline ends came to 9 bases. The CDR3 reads CASSPTGYEQYF. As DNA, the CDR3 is TGTGCCAGCAGCCCGACGGGGTACGAGCAGTACTTC.

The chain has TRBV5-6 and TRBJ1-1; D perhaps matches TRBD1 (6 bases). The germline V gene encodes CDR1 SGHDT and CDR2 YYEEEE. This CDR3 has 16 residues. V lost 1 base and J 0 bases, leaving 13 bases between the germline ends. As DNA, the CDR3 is TGTGCCAGCAGCTTGTTAGGGAGGGACATGAACACTGAAGCTTTCTTT. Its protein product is CASSLLGRDMNTEAFF. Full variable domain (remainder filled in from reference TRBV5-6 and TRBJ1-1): DAGVTQSPTHLIKTRGQQVTLRCSPKSGHDTVSWYQQALGQGPQFIFQYYEEEERQRGNFPDRFSGHQFPNYSSELNVNALLLGDSALYLCASSLLGRDMNTEAFFGQGTRLTVV.

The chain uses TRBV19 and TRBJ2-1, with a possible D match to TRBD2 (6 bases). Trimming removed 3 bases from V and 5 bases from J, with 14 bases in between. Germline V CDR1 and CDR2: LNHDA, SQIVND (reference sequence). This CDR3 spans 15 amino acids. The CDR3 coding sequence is TGTGCCAGTAGTATTTTTTTGGCGGGGAACAATGAGCAGTTCTTC. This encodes CASSIFLAGNNEQFF.

The CDR3 loop is CASGSGQPQETQYF. CDR3 coding DNA: TGTGCCAGCGGATCGGGACAGCCCCAAGAGACCCAGTACTTC. The chain links TRBV5-8 to TRBJ2-5; 7 nucleotides agree with TRBD1. CDR1 and CDR2 from the germline V gene are SGHTS and YDEGEE. The CDR3 is 14 residues long. The V gene end was trimmed by 7 bases and the J gene end by 1 base; junction bases not matched to a gene: 7.

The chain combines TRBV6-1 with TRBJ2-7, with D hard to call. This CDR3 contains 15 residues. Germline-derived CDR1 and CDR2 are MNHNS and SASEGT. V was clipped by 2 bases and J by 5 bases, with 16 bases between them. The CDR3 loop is CASSERGLRLNEQYF. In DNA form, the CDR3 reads TGTGCCAGCAGTGAACGTGGCTTGCGACTCAACGAGCAGTACTTC.

The CDR3 reads CASSLRGSYEQYF. DNA of the CDR3: TGTGCCAGCAGTCTCCGGGGATCCTACGAGCAGTACTTC. The chain is built from TRBV2 and TRBJ2-7, with a weak D call TRBD2 (5 bases). CDR1 is SNHLY and CDR2 is FYNNEI in the germline V gene. The CDR3 extends over 13 amino acids. V was pared by 5 bases and J by 1 base, with 9 bases between.

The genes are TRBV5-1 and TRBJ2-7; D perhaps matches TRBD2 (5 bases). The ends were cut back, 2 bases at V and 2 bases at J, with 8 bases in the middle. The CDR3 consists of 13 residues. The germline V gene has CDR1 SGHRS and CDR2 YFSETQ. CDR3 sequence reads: CASSLELAYEQYF. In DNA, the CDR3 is TGCGCCAGCAGCTTAGAACTAGCCTACGAGCAGTACTTC. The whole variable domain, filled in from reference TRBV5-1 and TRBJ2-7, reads KAGVTQTPRYLIKTRGQQVTLSCSPISGHRSVSWYQQTPGQGLQFLFEYFSETQRNKGNFPGRFSGRQFSNSRSEMNVSTLELGDSALYLCASSLELAYEQYFGPGTRLTVT.

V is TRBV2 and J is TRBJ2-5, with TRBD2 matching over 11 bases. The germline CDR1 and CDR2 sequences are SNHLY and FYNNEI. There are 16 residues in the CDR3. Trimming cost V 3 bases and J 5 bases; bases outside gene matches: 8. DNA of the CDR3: TGTGCCAGCAGTGATGGGGCTAGCGGGAGGTATGAGACCCAGTACTTC. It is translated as CASSDGASGRYETQYF.

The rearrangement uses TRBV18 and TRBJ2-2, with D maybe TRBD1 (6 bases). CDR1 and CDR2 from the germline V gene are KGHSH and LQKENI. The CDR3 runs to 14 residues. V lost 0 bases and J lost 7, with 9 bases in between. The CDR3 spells CASSPPRTVGELFF. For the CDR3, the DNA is TGTGCCAGCTCACCACCACGGACAGTCGGGGAGCTGTTTTTT.

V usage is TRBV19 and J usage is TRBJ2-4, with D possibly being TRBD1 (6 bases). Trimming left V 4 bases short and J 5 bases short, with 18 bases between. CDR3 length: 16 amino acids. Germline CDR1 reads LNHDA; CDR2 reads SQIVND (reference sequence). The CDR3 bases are TGTGCCAGTAGTAAAAACACAGGGATCCGGGAAAACATTCAGTACTTC. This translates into CASSKNTGIRENIQYF.

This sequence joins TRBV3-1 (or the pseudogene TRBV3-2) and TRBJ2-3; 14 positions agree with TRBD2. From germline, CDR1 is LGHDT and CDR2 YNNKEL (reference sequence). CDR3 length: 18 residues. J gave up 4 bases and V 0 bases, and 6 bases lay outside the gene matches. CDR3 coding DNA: TGTGCCAGCAGCCAAGATGGGACTAGCGGGAGCCTCTCAGATACGCAGTATTTT. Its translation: CASSQDGTSGSLSDTQYF.

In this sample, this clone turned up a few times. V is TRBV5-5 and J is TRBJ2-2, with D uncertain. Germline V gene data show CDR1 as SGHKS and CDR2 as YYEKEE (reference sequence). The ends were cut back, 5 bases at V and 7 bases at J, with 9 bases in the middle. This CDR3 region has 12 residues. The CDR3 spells CASRFSVGELFF. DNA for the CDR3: TGTGCCAGCAGATTCTCCGTCGGGGAGCTGTTTTTT.

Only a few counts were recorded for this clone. The CDR3 DNA is TGTGCCAGCAGCTTCCGACAGACCTATTCACCCCTCCACTTT. This sequence encodes CASSFRQTYSPLHF. The gene calls are TRBV7-9 and TRBJ1-6; the D gene is possibly TRBD1 (5 bases). Germline CDR1 reads SEHNR; CDR2 reads FQNEAQ (reference sequence). The length of the CDR3 is 14 residues. Trimming removed 3 bases at V and 8 bases at J, with 11 bases between.

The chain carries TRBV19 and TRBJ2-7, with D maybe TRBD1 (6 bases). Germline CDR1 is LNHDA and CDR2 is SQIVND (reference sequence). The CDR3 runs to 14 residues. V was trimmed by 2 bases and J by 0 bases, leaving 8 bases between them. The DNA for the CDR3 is TGTGCCAGTAGTATACAGGGGACCTCCTACGAGCAGTACTTC. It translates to CASSIQGTSYEQYF. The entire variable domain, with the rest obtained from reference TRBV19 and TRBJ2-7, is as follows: DGGITQSPKYLFRKEGQNVTLSCEQNLNHDAMYWYRQDPGQGLRLIYYSQIVNDFQKGDIAEGYSVSREKKESFPLTVTSAQKNPTAFYLCASSIQGTSYEQYFGPGTRLTVT.

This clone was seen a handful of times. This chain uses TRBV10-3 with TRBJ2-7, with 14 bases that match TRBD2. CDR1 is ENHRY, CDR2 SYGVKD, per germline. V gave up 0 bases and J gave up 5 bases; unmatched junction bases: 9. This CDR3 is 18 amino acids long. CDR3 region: CAISESGTSGSLSHEQYF. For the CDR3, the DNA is TGTGCCATCAGTGAGTCCGGGACTAGCGGGAGTCTAAGCCACGAGCAGTACTTC.

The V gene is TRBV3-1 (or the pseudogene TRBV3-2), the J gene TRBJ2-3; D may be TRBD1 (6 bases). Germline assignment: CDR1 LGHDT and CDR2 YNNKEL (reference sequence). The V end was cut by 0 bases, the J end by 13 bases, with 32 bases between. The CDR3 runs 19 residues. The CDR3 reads CASSQDQRDLRQDLFLKYF. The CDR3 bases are TGTGCCAGCAGCCAAGATCAGCGAGATTTAAGACAGGACCTCTTCCTCAAGTATTTT.

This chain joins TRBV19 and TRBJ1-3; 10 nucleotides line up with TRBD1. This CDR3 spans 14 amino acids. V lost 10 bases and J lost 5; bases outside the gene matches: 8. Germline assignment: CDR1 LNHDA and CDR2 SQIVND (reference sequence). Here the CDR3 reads CATRETGGRNTIYF. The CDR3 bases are TGTGCCACCCGAGAGACAGGGGGCCGAAACACCATATATTTT. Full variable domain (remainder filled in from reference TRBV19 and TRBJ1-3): DGGITQSPKYLFRKEGQNVTLSCEQNLNHDAMYWYRQDPGQGLRLIYYSQIVNDFQKGDIAEGYSVSREKKESFPLTVTSAQKNPTAFYLCATRETGGRNTIYFGEGSWLTVV.

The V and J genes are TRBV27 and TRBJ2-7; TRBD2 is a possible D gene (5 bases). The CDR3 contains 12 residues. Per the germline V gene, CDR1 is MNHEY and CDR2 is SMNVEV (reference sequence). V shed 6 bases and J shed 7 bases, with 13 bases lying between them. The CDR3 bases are TGTGCCAGCAGCTCACTAGGTATGGAGCAGTACTTC. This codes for CASSSLGMEQYF.

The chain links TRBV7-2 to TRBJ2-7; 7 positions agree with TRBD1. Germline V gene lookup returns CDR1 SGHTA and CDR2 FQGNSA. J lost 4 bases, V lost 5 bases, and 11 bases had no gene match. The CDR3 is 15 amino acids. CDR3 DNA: TGTGCCAGCAGCGATCCGGGACAGCGACCTTACGAGCAGTACTTC. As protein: CASSDPGQRPYEQYF.